Following are 2 T cell receptor beta chains from one sample sequenced in a study of blood T cell repertoires in COVID-19. The protocol was immunoSEQ multiplex PCR, while the TCRdb copy is restricted to in-frame clones and leaves out a portion. The sample has roughly 200,000 clones, approximately 79% seen once; the top ten hold about 5.5%. Sequencing was performed on PBMCs or T cells enriched from blood (not recorded which). The origin of the receptors is a woman between 55 and 75 years old with acute COVID-19.

V usage is TRBV7-2 and J usage is TRBJ2-1; 9 bases map to TRBD2. V lost 1 base to trimming and J lost 4 bases; unmatched junction nucleotides: 8. Per germline, CDR1 SGHTA and CDR2 FQGNSA. The CDR3 totals 17 residues. CDR3 sequence reads: CASSLGPMGLAYNEQFF. As DNA, the CDR3 is TGTGCCAGCAGCTTAGGCCCGATGGGACTAGCTTACAATGAGCAGTTCTTC. The entire variable domain, with the rest obtained from reference TRBV7-2 and TRBJ2-1, is as follows: GAGVSQSPSNKVTEKGKDVELRCDPISGHTALYWYRQSLGQGLEFLIYFQGNSAPDKSGLPSDRFSAERTGGSVSTLTIQRTQQEDSAVYLCASSLGPMGLAYNEQFFGPGTRLTVL.

This clone was observed a few times. The chain has TRBV6-2 or TRBV6-3 and TRBJ2-4; D remains unclear. The CDR3 extends over 13 amino acids. The germline gives CDR1 MNHEY, CDR2 SVGEGT. V dropped 2 bases and J dropped 5 bases, with 7 bases sitting between them. CDR3: CASSYGPENIQYF. DNA for the CDR3: TGTGCCAGCAGTTACGGGCCTGAAAACATTCAGTACTTC.